The 27 T cell receptor beta chains below were found in one sample sequenced in a study of T cell repertoires in cytomegalovirus infection. Their target antigens are unknown. TCRdb passed the reads through MiXCR, listing each CDR3 protein once. The sample yields about 130,000 distinct CDR3 sequences, roughly 25% seen once. The specimen was PBMCs, sequenced either directly or after in vitro stimulation (not recorded which). Receptor source: a human donor in good health (CMV status not recorded). Some clones in this sample may be carry-over from other donors' samples.

This clonotype was counted a few times. The genes are TRBV4-3 and TRBJ1-4; D possibly corresponds to TRBD1 (5 bases). The CDR3 runs to 15 residues. V was trimmed by 5 bases and J by 0 bases, leaving 10 bases between them. Looked up from germline, CDR1 is LGHNA and CDR2 is YSLEER. The CDR3 DNA reads TGCGCCAGCAGCGCGGGGGGTGCAACTAATGAAAAACTGTTTTTT. This sequence encodes CASSAGGATNEKLFF.

The table lists this clonotype with a few counts. The V and J genes are TRBV7-6 and TRBJ2-7; TRBD2 agrees at 13 bases. V gave up 5 bases and J gave up 4 bases; unmatched junction bases: 2. Germline V gene sequence: CDR1 SGHVS, CDR2 FNYEAQ. This CDR3 is 14 amino acids long. The CDR3 nucleotides are TGTGCCAGCAGCCGACTAGCGGGAGGATACGAGCAGTACTTC. This gives the protein CASSRLAGGYEQYF.

A remark on this clonotype: A much larger clone is a single base away; this may be a read error. The V call is TRBV7-3, the J call TRBJ2-3; D unclear. The CDR3 loop spans 13 amino acids. Germline V CDR1 and CDR2: SGHTA, FQGTGA. CDR3 nucleotides: TGTGCCAGCACCTTAAATCCCGCAGATACGCAGTATTTT. Its protein product is CASTLNPADTQYF. The full variable domain, rest sourced from reference TRBV7-3 and TRBJ2-3, is GAGVSQTPSNKVTEKGKYVELRCDPISGHTALYWYRQSLGQGPEFLIYFQGTGAADDSGLPNDRFFAVRPEGSVSTLKIQRTERGDSAVYLCASTLNPADTQYFGPGTRLTVL.

This clonotype was recorded many times. The rearrangement uses TRBV7-2 and TRBJ2-1; the D gene could be TRBD1 or TRBD2 (5 bases each). The V and J ends lost 5 bases and 6 bases respectively, with 17 bases between them. The CDR3 covers 15 residues. CDR1 is SGHTA, CDR2 FQGNSA, per germline. In DNA form, the CDR3 reads TGTGCCAGCAGCCGGGTGGGACCCCCGGGCAATGAGCAGTTCTTC. It codes for CASSRVGPPGNEQFF.

There are many counts of this clonotype. The chain is built from TRBV7-8 and TRBJ2-1; unclear D gene. CDR3 length: 12 residues. Germline V gene lookup returns CDR1 SGHVS and CDR2 FQNEAQ. The V and J ends lost 1 base and 3 bases respectively, with 1 base between them. CDR3: CASSLGYNEQFF. In nucleotides, the CDR3 is TGTGCCAGCAGCTTAGGCTACAATGAGCAGTTCTTC.

Remarks on this clonotype: Just one base apart from a much larger clone, this may be a read error. The chain couples TRBV7-3 to TRBJ1-1; maybe TRBD1 (5 bases). Trimming removed 5 bases from V and 4 bases from J, with 20 bases in between. The CDR3 sequence is 16 residues long. Germline CDR1 and CDR2: SGHTA and FQGTGA. CDR3 nucleotides: TGTGCCAGCAGCCCAGGGTTTGGGGGACCGATCACTGAAGCTTTCTTT. Translation: CASSPGFGGPITEAFF.

There are a few counts of this clonotype. V and J are TRBV7-2 and TRBJ2-4; D is perhaps TRBD2 (5 bases). The V gene's germline CDR1 is SGHTA and CDR2 FQGNSA. V was clipped by 5 bases and J by 5 bases, with 7 bases between them. The CDR3 sequence is 12 residues long. The CDR3 is CASSRTENIQYF. The CDR3 coding sequence is TGTGCCAGCAGCAGGACTGAAAACATTCAGTACTTC. The full variable domain, in which reference TRBV7-2 and TRBJ2-4 provide the parts outside the CDR3, is GAGVSQSPSNKVTEKGKDVELRCDPISGHTALYWYRQSLGQGLEFLIYFQGNSAPDKSGLPSDRFSAERTGGSVSTLTIQRTQQEDSAVYLCASSRTENIQYFGAGTRLSVL.

This clonotype was picked up many times. The chain has TRBV7-2 and TRBJ2-3; 7 nucleotides match TRBD2. V trimming: 5 bases; J trimming: 1 base; junction bases outside the gene matches: 6. Looked up from germline, CDR1 is SGHTA and CDR2 is FQGNSA. This CDR3 contains 15 residues. Here the CDR3 reads CASSLGGGGTDTQYF. The CDR3 nucleotides read TGTGCCAGCAGCCTCGGGGGAGGGGGCACAGATACGCAGTATTTT.

This clonotype was found a few times. The rearrangement uses TRBV3-1 and TRBJ2-1, with 9 positions matching TRBD1. CDR3 length equals 17 residues. Germline CDR1 is LGHDT and CDR2 is YNNKEL (reference sequence). V lost 5 bases, J lost 5 bases, and 13 bases stayed unmatched. The CDR3 region is CASSTYGETGGDNEQFF. The CDR3 region has the DNA TGTGCCAGCAGCACCTACGGGGAGACAGGGGGGGACAATGAGCAGTTCTTC.

The rearrangement links TRBV29-1 to TRBJ2-4; D not certain. V lost 4 bases and J lost 0, with 7 bases in between. Germline CDR1 is SQVTM and CDR2 is ANQGSEA. The CDR3 loop spans 13 amino acids. CDR3 sequence (DNA): TGCAGCGTTGGAATGGCAGCCAAAAACATTCAGTACTTC. It is translated as CSVGMAAKNIQYF.

The gene calls are TRBV7-2 and TRBJ2-1, with a tentative D call TRBD1 (6 bases). Deletions cut 1 base from V and 8 bases from J, with 18 bases between. Germline assignment: CDR1 SGHTA and CDR2 FQGNSA. The CDR3 length is 16 residues. The CDR3 loop is CASSLGGGRGSYEQFF. For the CDR3, the DNA is TGTGCCAGCAGCTTAGGCGGAGGCAGGGGATCCTATGAGCAGTTCTTC.

The chain couples TRBV9 to TRBJ1-5, with 7 nucleotides matching TRBD1. J was trimmed by 0 bases and V by 3 bases; bases with no gene match: 6. CDR1 and CDR2 (germline): SGDLS, YYNGEE. This CDR3 comprises 16 residues. This CDR3 is CASSAPGQYSNQPQHF. The CDR3 nucleotides read TGTGCCAGCAGCGCACCGGGACAGTATAGCAATCAGCCCCAGCATTTT.

The genes are TRBV5-4 and TRBJ2-5; 7 nucleotides line up with TRBD2. The length of the CDR3 is 16 residues. Germline V gene sequence: CDR1 SGHNT, CDR2 YYREEE (reference sequence). The V segment lost 6 bases and the J segment 4 bases; nucleotides outside the gene matches: 15. CDR3 protein: CASTVWNGGRAETQYF. CDR3 nucleotides: TGTGCCAGCACCGTATGGAATGGCGGGAGAGCAGAGACCCAGTACTTC.

This clonotype was detected ten times or more. The CDR3 coding sequence is TGTGCCAGCAGGAAAACATCCCTGGGACTAGCGGGCTCTAAAGAGACCCAGTACTTC. It is translated as CASRKTSLGLAGSKETQYF. The rearrangement links TRBV6-1 to TRBJ2-5; 12 nucleotides line up with TRBD2. The CDR3 length is 19 residues. The V segment lost 6 bases and the J segment 3 bases; nucleotides outside the gene matches: 17. CDR1 is MNHNS and CDR2 is SASEGT in the germline V gene.

This chain joins TRBV7-2 and TRBJ2-1, with a weak D call TRBD2 (5 bases). V was trimmed by 5 bases and J by 4 bases, leaving 9 bases between them. The CDR3 is made up of 13 amino acids. Germline assignment: CDR1 SGHTA and CDR2 FQGNSA. DNA of the CDR3: TGTGCCAGCAGCGCCGGACTGTACAATGAGCAGTTCTTC. Translated, it gives CASSAGLYNEQFF. Variable domain in full (rest from reference TRBV7-2 and TRBJ2-1): GAGVSQSPSNKVTEKGKDVELRCDPISGHTALYWYRQSLGQGLEFLIYFQGNSAPDKSGLPSDRFSAERTGGSVSTLTIQRTQQEDSAVYLCASSAGLYNEQFFGPGTRLTVL.

J is TRBJ2-6 and V is TRBV12-3 or TRBV12-4, with a weak D call TRBD1 (6 bases). This CDR3 is 16 amino acids long. Trimming left V 5 bases short and J 3 bases short, with 14 bases between. In DNA, the CDR3 is TGTGCCAGCAGTCTCTCAGGGGTTTATGGGGCCAACGTCCTGACTTTC. Its protein is CASSLSGVYGANVLTF.

About this clonotype itself: The junction departs from the called germline gene at one end, perhaps through a read error. In nucleotides, the CDR3 is TGTGCCAGCAGTCAAGCCCAAGAGACCCAGTACTTC. Its translation is CASSQAQETQYF. The V and J genes are TRBV6-1 and TRBJ2-5, with D unresolved. CDR1 and CDR2 (germline): MNHNS, SASEGT. This CDR3 contains 12 residues.

The rearrangement uses TRBV19 and TRBJ1-2; TRBD1 aligns across 7 bases. CDR3 size: 14 residues. Losses at the gene ends were 3 bases for V and 6 bases for J; bases not matched to a gene: 7. Germline CDR1 LNHDA, CDR2 SQIVND (reference sequence). The CDR3 loop is CASSILQGRDGYTF. CDR3 nucleotide sequence: TGTGCCAGTAGTATTTTACAGGGGCGCGATGGCTACACCTTC. The full variable domain, in which reference TRBV19 and TRBJ1-2 provide the parts outside the CDR3, is DGGITQSPKYLFRKEGQNVTLSCEQNLNHDAMYWYRQDPGQGLRLIYYSQIVNDFQKGDIAEGYSVSREKKESFPLTVTSAQKNPTAFYLCASSILQGRDGYTFGSGTRLTVV.

This clonotype was counted between two and nine times. V gene TRBV7-9 combines with J gene TRBJ2-1; 10 bases are shared with TRBD2. Per germline, CDR1 SEHNR and CDR2 FQNEAQ (reference sequence). CDR3 length equals 16 residues. The J segment lost 7 bases and the V segment lost 2 bases, leaving 8 bases of the junction unmatched. Here the CDR3 DNA reads TGTGCCAGCAGCTTAATCCCGAGCGGGAGGGGAAATGAGCAGTTCTTC. The encoded protein is CASSLIPSGRGNEQFF.

This chain uses TRBV20-1 with TRBJ2-1; a possible D gene is TRBD2 (5 bases). The ends were cut back, 5 bases at V and 4 bases at J, with 12 bases in the middle. The V gene's germline CDR1 is DFQATT and CDR2 SNEGSKA (reference sequence). The CDR3 covers 13 residues. CDR3 nucleotides: TGCAGTGCTGGGAGCGGCACTTACAATGAGCAGTTCTTC. This translates into CSAGSGTYNEQFF.

Ten or more counts support this clonotype. V is TRBV6-2 or TRBV6-3 and J is TRBJ2-1, with 12 bases matching TRBD2. This CDR3 spans 17 amino acids. Germline lookup yields CDR1 MNHEY and CDR2 SVGEGT. V dropped 2 bases and J dropped 15; count of bases not matched to a gene: 17. The CDR3 sequence is CASSYSEHGPSGRALFF. The CDR3 nucleotides are TGTGCCAGCAGTTACAGTGAACACGGACCTAGCGGGAGGGCCCTGTTCTTC.

J is TRBJ1-4 and V is TRBV12-3 or TRBV12-4, with D possibly matching TRBD1 (5 bases). V was clipped by 7 bases and J by 13 bases, with 13 bases between them. This CDR3 comprises 11 residues. CDR3 residues: CASKRTQGLFF. In DNA form, the CDR3 reads TGTGCCAGCAAGAGAACGCAGGGACTGTTTTTT.

This CDR3 reads CASSPLARNWNTEAFF. CDR3 nucleotide sequence: TGTGCCAGCAGCCCGCTGGCGAGGAACTGGAACACTGAAGCTTTCTTT. V and J are TRBV14 and TRBJ1-1; D not certain. Germline-derived CDR1 and CDR2 are SGHDN and FVKESK. The CDR3 sequence is 16 residues long. V was cut by 4 bases and J by 1 base, with 16 bases left in between.

This clonotype was observed many times. The rearrangement uses TRBV6-1 and TRBJ2-7; the D is unclear. Germline CDR1 and CDR2: MNHNS and SASEGT. V was shortened by 7 bases and J by 3 bases, with 10 bases between the two germline ends. The CDR3 covers 12 residues. This chain's CDR3 is CASKNLGYEQYV. CDR3 sequence (DNA): TGTGCCAGCAAAAATTTGGGCTACGAGCAGTACGTC.

This clonotype was seen at least ten times. The chain combines TRBV7-6 with TRBJ2-2, with D hard to call. This CDR3 contains 17 residues. Trimming stripped 5 bases from V and 5 bases from J, with 21 bases between. Germline loops: CDR1 SGHVS, CDR2 FNYEAQ. CDR3 bases: TGTGCCAGCAGCGCGATGAGTCGAGGAATCACGACCGGGGAGCTGTTTTTT. Translation gives CASSAMSRGITTGELFF.

This clonotype was seen at least ten times. An end of the junction differs from the germline gene, which may be a read error. V and J are TRBV7-2 and TRBJ2-1; 11 nucleotides match TRBD2. This CDR3 region has 16 residues. Germline assignment: CDR1 SGHTA and CDR2 FQGNSA. CDR3 residues: CASSGTSGSLSLQADF. CDR3 nucleotide sequence: TGTGCCAGCAGCGGAACTAGCGGGAGCCTCTCCCTTCAGGCTGACTTC.

V and J are TRBV7-2 and TRBJ1-5; 7 bases agree with TRBD1. This CDR3 has 14 amino acids. Germline V gene lookup returns CDR1 SGHTA and CDR2 FQGNSA. V dropped 6 bases and J dropped 3; count of bases not matched to a gene: 5. CDR3 coding DNA: TGTGCCAGCAGTCACACAGGGGACAATCAGCCCCAGCATTTT. Protein sequence: CASSHTGDNQPQHF.